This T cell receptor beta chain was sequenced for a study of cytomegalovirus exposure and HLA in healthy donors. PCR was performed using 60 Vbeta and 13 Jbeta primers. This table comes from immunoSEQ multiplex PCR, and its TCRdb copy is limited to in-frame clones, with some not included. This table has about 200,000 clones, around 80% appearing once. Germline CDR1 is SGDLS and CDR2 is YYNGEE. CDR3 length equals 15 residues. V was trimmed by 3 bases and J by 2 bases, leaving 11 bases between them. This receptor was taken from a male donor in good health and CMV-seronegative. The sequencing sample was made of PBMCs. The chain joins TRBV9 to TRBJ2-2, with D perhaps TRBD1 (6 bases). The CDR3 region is CASSGHRANTGELFF. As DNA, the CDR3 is TGTGCCAGCAGCGGACACAGGGCAAACACCGGGGAGCTGTTTTTT.